One and the same sample provided the 29 T cell receptor beta chains below, sequenced in a study of shared clonotypes between healthy human individuals. Clones were read by immunoSEQ multiplex PCR, and TCRdb kept only the in-frame ones, dropping some. The sample holds 950,000 to 1,100,000 clones, around 82% seen once. Sequenced input: memory CD4+ T cells from PBMCs. The subset: CD45RA-negative fraction. All receptors derive from a man between 18 and 29 years old in good health. Some clones in this sample may be carry-over from other donors' samples.

The chain couples TRBV28 to TRBJ2-3; 14 bases agree with TRBD2. The V gene end was trimmed by 2 bases and the J gene end by 4 bases; junction bases not matched to a gene: 11. The CDR3 is 19 amino acids. CDR1 and CDR2 (germline): MDHEN, SYDVKM. CDR3 coding DNA: TGTGCCAGCAGTTTAGGATCGTGGGGACTAGCGGGAGAAGCAGATACGCAGTATTTT. It is translated as CASSLGSWGLAGEADTQYF.

V and J are TRBV28 and TRBJ2-7; a possible D gene is TRBD2 (5 bases). Trimming pared 7 bases from V and 0 bases from J, leaving 13 bases between. Germline V lookup: CDR1 MDHEN, CDR2 SYDVKM. There are 14 residues in the CDR3. CDR3 DNA sequence: TGTGCCAGCATCCTCCGTGGGAGCTCCTACGAGCAGTACTTC. As protein: CASILRGSSYEQYF.

The J gene is TRBJ2-3, the V gene TRBV29-1; D unclear. With 2 bases removed from V and 0 bases from J, the gap between germline ends came to 9 bases. Germline CDR1 and CDR2: SQVTM and ANQGSEA. The CDR3 covers 14 residues. The DNA for the CDR3 is TGCAGCGTTGAAAAGCGACTGAGCACAGATACGCAGTATTTT. Translating gives CSVEKRLSTDTQYF.

V gene TRBV7-2 combines with J gene TRBJ2-5; 10 bases agree with TRBD2. Trimming removed 2 bases from V and 5 bases from J; junction bases left unmatched: 5. From germline, CDR1 is SGHTA and CDR2 FQGNSA. The CDR3 loop spans 15 amino acids. CDR3 region: CASSLTAGGAETQYF. The CDR3 nucleotides are TGTGCCAGCAGCTTAACAGCGGGAGGGGCCGAGACCCAGTACTTC. Full variable domain (rest looked up from reference TRBV7-2 and TRBJ2-5): GAGVSQSPSNKVTEKGKDVELRCDPISGHTALYWYRQSLGQGLEFLIYFQGNSAPDKSGLPSDRFSAERTGGSVSTLTIQRTQQEDSAVYLCASSLTAGGAETQYFGPGTRLLVL.

Comments on this clone: Other DNA sequences in this sample translate to the same CDR3. The chain is built from TRBV6-5 and TRBJ2-3, with D unresolved. Trimming took 5 bases from V and 1 from J, leaving 7 bases between them. CDR3 length: 13 residues. Germline CDR1 MNHEY, CDR2 SVGAGI. The chain's CDR3 is CASSPPGTDTQYF. The CDR3 DNA is TGTGCCAGCAGTCCGCCGGGCACAGATACGCAGTATTTT.

This clone was recorded only once. The chain is built from TRBV7-8 and TRBJ2-3; no clear D gene. V was pared by 5 bases and J by 0 bases, with 9 bases between. Germline lookup yields CDR1 SGHVS and CDR2 FQNEAQ. The CDR3 is 14 residues long. CDR3 sequence reads: CASSATPSTDTQYF. The CDR3 DNA reads TGTGCCAGCAGCGCCACCCCTAGCACAGATACGCAGTATTTT. Drawing the rest from reference TRBV7-8 and TRBJ2-3, the complete variable domain is GAGVSQSPRYKVAKRGQDVALRCDPISGHVSLFWYQQALGQGPEFLTYFQNEAQLDKSGLPSDRFFAERPEGSVSTLKIQRTQQEDSAVYLCASSATPSTDTQYFGPGTRLTVL.

Concerning this clone itself: One base away lies a much larger clone, so this may be a sequencing read error. This chain links TRBV7-2 with TRBJ1-3; D uncertain. The CDR3 spans 14 residues. CDR1 and CDR2 (germline): SGHTA, FQGNSA. The ends were cut back, 2 bases at V and 0 bases at J, with 5 bases in the middle. CDR3 amino acids: CASSLTDSGNTIYF. CDR3 sequence (DNA): TGTGCCAGCAGCTTAACAGACTCTGGAAACACCATATATTTT.

The chain uses TRBV28 and TRBJ2-7; 8 nucleotides match TRBD1. The CDR3 spans 15 residues. From germline, CDR1 is MDHEN and CDR2 SYDVKM. V lost 5 bases to trimming and J lost 7 bases; unmatched junction nucleotides: 13. The CDR3 is CASSGDRGRSGEQYF. CDR3 coding DNA: TGTGCCAGCAGTGGAGACAGGGGACGGTCGGGGGAGCAGTACTTC.

This clone was picked up one time. This chain links TRBV11-1 with TRBJ2-2, with D uncertain. Trimming stripped 11 bases from V and 1 base from J, with 17 bases between. The CDR3 length is 15 residues. Per the germline V gene, CDR1 is SGHAT and CDR2 is FQDESV (reference sequence). This CDR3 reads CACTVAPLNTGELFF. In DNA form, the CDR3 reads TGTGCCTGTACCGTGGCCCCACTGAACACCGGGGAGCTGTTTTTT.

This clone was observed a handful of times. This sequence joins TRBV29-1 and TRBJ1-5; TRBD1 is a possible D gene (5 bases). The CDR3 spans 13 residues. Germline CDR1 SQVTM, CDR2 ANQGSEA. V lost 4 bases, J lost 6 bases, and 13 bases lay in between. The CDR3 nucleotides read TGCAGCGTTGTTTTCAGGGTAGGTCAGCCCCAGCATTTT. This gives the protein CSVVFRVGQPQHF. Complete variable domain (other parts from reference TRBV29-1 and TRBJ1-5): SAVISQKPSRDICQRGTSLTIQCQVDSQVTMMFWYRQQPGQSLTLIATANQGSEATYESGFVIDKFPISRPNLTFSTLTVSNMSPEDSSIYLCSVVFRVGQPQHFGDGTRLSIL.

This rearrangement joins TRBV7-8 to TRBJ2-1; a weak D match, TRBD2 (7 bases). This CDR3 spans 14 amino acids. V lost 3 bases and J lost 6, with 12 bases in between. CDR1 and CDR2 from the germline V gene are SGHVS and FQNEAQ. The CDR3 region has the DNA TGTGCCAGCAGCTTGGGGGCTAGCGGCAATGAGCAGTTCTTC. Translating it yields CASSLGASGNEQFF.

This clone has a single count. J is TRBJ2-1 and V is TRBV7-2; D ambiguous. Germline CDR1 reads SGHTA; CDR2 reads FQGNSA. This CDR3 is built from 14 residues. Trimming stripped 6 bases from V and 1 base from J, with 10 bases between. The CDR3: CASSQQPSYNEQFF. The DNA of the CDR3 is TGTGCCAGCAGTCAACAACCATCCTACAATGAGCAGTTCTTC. Based on the CDR3 plus reference TRBV7-2 and TRBJ2-1, the full variable domain is GAGVSQSPSNKVTEKGKDVELRCDPISGHTALYWYRQSLGQGLEFLIYFQGNSAPDKSGLPSDRFSAERTGGSVSTLTIQRTQQEDSAVYLCASSQQPSYNEQFFGPGTRLTVL.

The chain is built from TRBV18 and TRBJ2-2; D gene ambiguous. CDR1 KGHSH and CDR2 LQKENI come from the germline V gene. The V end was cut by 1 base, the J end by 2 bases, with 11 bases between. There are 16 residues in the CDR3. The CDR3 loop reads CASSPQGPINTGELFF. CDR3 DNA sequence: TGTGCCAGCTCACCACAAGGACCGATAAACACCGGGGAGCTGTTTTTT. The whole variable domain, remainder taken from reference TRBV18 and TRBJ2-2, is NAGVMQNPRHLVRRRGQEARLRCSPMKGHSHVYWYRQLPEEGLKFMVYLQKENIIDESGMPKERFSAEFPKEGPSILRIQQVVRGDSAAYFCASSPQGPINTGELFFGEGSRLTVL.

Note on this clone: In the same sample, other DNA sequences code for this CDR3. The genes are TRBV5-1 and TRBJ1-4, with TRBD1 identical over 8 bases. The CDR3 contains 14 residues. Germline V gene lookup returns CDR1 SGHRS and CDR2 YFSETQ. Trimming cost V 2 bases and J 8 bases; bases outside gene matches: 5. DNA for the CDR3: TGCGCCAGCAGCTTCGGGACAGGTGGAGAAAAACTGTTTTTT. Amino acids: CASSFGTGGEKLFF.

Here the CDR3 DNA reads TGTGCCAGCTCACCACCATCCCGGGCTAGGAACACCGGGGAGCTGTTTTTT. Translating it yields CASSPPSRARNTGELFF. V is TRBV18 and J is TRBJ2-2, with D unclear. Trimming removed 0 bases from V and 1 base from J, with 12 bases in between. Germline loops: CDR1 KGHSH, CDR2 LQKENI. This CDR3 contains 17 residues.

The chain links TRBV7-3 to TRBJ2-7, with 8 positions matching TRBD1. This CDR3 region has 14 residues. The ends lost 5 bases at V and 5 bases at J; junction bases unmatched: 8. The germline gives CDR1 SGHTA, CDR2 FQGTGA. The CDR3, as DNA: TGTGCCAGCAGCCCAGGGACAGGATCGGACGAGCAGTACTTC. Protein: CASSPGTGSDEQYF.

The genes are TRBV30 and TRBJ2-5; the D gene is possibly TRBD1 (5 bases). Near its end, the DNA agrees better with TRBJ2-7, so the J call may be wrong. This CDR3 is 13 amino acids long. Germline values: CDR1 GTSNPN, CDR2 SVGIG (reference sequence). CDR3 region: CAWSGTTFYEQYF. The CDR3 DNA sequence: TGTGCCTGGAGTGGGACAACGTTCTACGAGCAGTACTTC.

This chain links TRBV9 with TRBJ2-2; D might be TRBD2 (5 bases). The germline V and J ends were trimmed by 5 bases and 1 base, with 9 bases remaining between them. The CDR3 covers 14 residues. Germline V gene sequence: CDR1 SGDLS, CDR2 YYNGEE. CDR3 residues: CASRARENTGELFF. CDR3 coding DNA: TGTGCCAGCAGGGCTCGGGAGAACACCGGGGAGCTGTTTTTT. Based on the CDR3 plus reference TRBV9 and TRBJ2-2, the full variable domain is DSGVTQTPKHLITATGQRVTLRCSPRSGDLSVYWYQQSLDQGLQFLIQYYNGEERAKGNILERFSAQQFPDLHSELNLSSLELGDSALYFCASRARENTGELFFGEGSRLTVL.

J is TRBJ1-4 and V is TRBV5-4, with D maybe TRBD1 (5 bases). CDR3 length: 16 amino acids. Germline assignment: CDR1 SGHNT and CDR2 YYREEE (reference sequence). The germline V and J ends were trimmed by 0 bases and 3 bases, with 12 bases remaining between them. The CDR3 sequence: CASSLAVGRANEKLFF. The CDR3 DNA follows: TGTGCCAGCAGCTTGGCGGTGGGGCGAGCTAATGAAAAACTGTTTTTT. Complete variable domain (other parts from reference TRBV5-4 and TRBJ1-4): ETGVTQSPTHLIKTRGQQVTLRCSSQSGHNTVSWYQQALGQGPQFIFQYYREEENGRGNFPPRFSGLQFPNYSSELNVNALELDDSALYLCASSLAVGRANEKLFFGSGTQLSVL.

Notes on this clone: Other DNA sequences of this sample code for an identical CDR3. The V gene is TRBV5-1, the J gene TRBJ1-1; TRBD1 matches 7 bases. Germline lookup yields CDR1 SGHRS and CDR2 YFSETQ. The J segment lost 1 base and the V segment lost 5 bases, leaving 5 bases of the junction unmatched. The CDR3 length is 14 residues. The DNA of the CDR3 is TGCGCCAGCAGTCAGGGGGGCGGGAACACTGAAGCTTTCTTT. Translating gives CASSQGGGNTEAFF.

The rearrangement joins TRBV6-5 to TRBJ2-7, with a tentative D call TRBD1 (5 bases). Germline CDR1 is MNHEY and CDR2 is SVGAGI. Trimming pared 2 bases from V and 5 bases from J, leaving 13 bases between. The CDR3 has 14 residues. This chain's CDR3 is CASSYGKGWDEQYF. CDR3 coding DNA: TGTGCCAGCAGTTACGGGAAGGGGTGGGACGAGCAGTACTTC.

J is TRBJ2-1 and V is TRBV2; 15 bases match TRBD2. This CDR3 is built from 16 residues. V lost 3 bases and J lost 6; bases outside the gene matches: 3. The germline V gene has CDR1 SNHLY and CDR2 FYNNEI. The CDR3 DNA reads as TGTGCCAGCAGTGAGAGGGGACTAGCGGGAGGCAATGAGCAGTTCTTC. This translates into CASSERGLAGGNEQFF.

This rearrangement joins TRBV30 to TRBJ2-1; 7 bases are a match to TRBD2. Germline V gene lookup returns CDR1 GTSNPN and CDR2 SVGIG (reference sequence). CDR3 length: 18 residues. With V trimmed by 0 bases and J by 0 bases, 11 bases remained unmatched. The CDR3 spells CAWSVRGSGYSSYNEQFF. The DNA for the CDR3 is TGTGCCTGGAGTGTACGGGGTAGCGGGTACAGCTCCTACAATGAGCAGTTCTTC.

The genes are TRBV5-1 and TRBJ1-1, with 7 bases fitting TRBD1. Germline CDR1 is SGHRS and CDR2 is YFSETQ. Trimming took 3 bases from V and 3 from J; bases not matched to a gene: 5. The CDR3 length is 14 residues. In DNA, the CDR3 is TGCGCCAGCAGCTCGACAGGGTGGGACACTGAAGCTTTCTTT. Its protein product is CASSSTGWDTEAFF.

This sequence joins TRBV5-1 and TRBJ2-7, with 7 positions matching TRBD1. The V gene's germline CDR1 is SGHRS and CDR2 YFSETQ. The CDR3 is 12 amino acids. J was trimmed by 13 bases and V by 3 bases; bases with no gene match: 10. The CDR3 region has the DNA TGCGCCAGCAGCTCCGACCGGGGACAGTCCTACTTC. The encoded protein is CASSSDRGQSYF.

In regard to this clone: This specimen includes other DNA sequences encoding the same CDR3. The genes are TRBV4-1 and TRBJ2-3; D ambiguous. This CDR3 comprises 12 residues. Trimming took 1 base from V and 4 from J, leaving 3 bases between them. Germline lookup yields CDR1 MGHRA and CDR2 YSYEKL. CDR3 bases: TGCGCCAGCAGCCAAGTCTCAGATACGCAGTATTTT. It translates to CASSQVSDTQYF.

The chain employs TRBV6-1 and TRBJ1-5; 7 bases are a match to TRBD1. With V trimmed by 7 bases and J by 1 base, 4 bases remained unmatched. CDR1 and CDR2 (germline): MNHNS, SASEGT. The CDR3 consists of 14 residues. DNA of the CDR3: TGTGCCAGCACCCGGGACAGAAGCAATCAGCCCCAGCATTTT. Translating it yields CASTRDRSNQPQHF.

This clone was seen once. The chain uses TRBV4-2 and TRBJ1-3; D is perhaps TRBD1 (5 bases). CDR1 and CDR2 from the germline V gene are LGHNA and YNFKEQ. V was trimmed by 2 bases and J by 3 bases, leaving 11 bases between them. The CDR3 runs to 15 residues. As DNA, the CDR3 is TGTGCCAGCAGCCAAAAGGCCAGGGATGGAAACACCATATATTTT. Residues: CASSQKARDGNTIYF.

CDR3 region: CASSKDRGNSPLHF. As DNA, the CDR3 is TGTGCCAGCAGCAAAGACAGGGGTAATTCACCCCTCCACTTT. The V gene is TRBV7-9, the J gene TRBJ1-6; 8 nucleotides align to TRBD1. The germline CDR1 and CDR2 sequences are SEHNR and FQNEAQ (reference sequence). V dropped 5 bases and J dropped 6; count of bases not matched to a gene: 3. The CDR3 is 14 residues long.